The next 4 T cell receptor beta chains were all read from a single sample in a study of T cell responses to AZD1222 COVID-19 vaccine. Libraries were prepared by immunoSEQ multiplex PCR; TCRdb keeps only in-frame clonotypes and omits some of them. In the table there are 150,000 to 200,000 clones, around 94% of which are singletons. The sequencing used peripheral blood, collected 28 days after the second dose of the MenACWY control vaccine. These receptors were taken from an adult who received the MenACWY meningococcal vaccine as a control.

The V call is TRBV7-3, the J call TRBJ1-1; the D is unclear. Germline loops: CDR1 SGHTA, CDR2 FQGTGA. The CDR3 is 13 amino acids. V was shortened by 3 bases and J by 2 bases, with 7 bases between the two germline ends. CDR3 nucleotide sequence: TGTGCCAGCAGCTTCACTACTAACACTGAAGCTTTCTTT. Translation: CASSFTTNTEAFF.

The rearrangement joins TRBV3-1 (or the pseudogene TRBV3-2) to TRBJ2-1; the D is unclear. Trimming stripped 1 base from V and 3 bases from J, with 10 bases between. The length of the CDR3 is 15 residues. The V gene's germline CDR1 is LGHDT and CDR2 YNNKEL (reference sequence). The CDR3 nucleotides are TGTGCCAGCAGCCAAGGGGTTAGCAGCTACAATGAGCAGTTCTTC. It encodes CASSQGVSSYNEQFF.

J is TRBJ1-4 and V is TRBV30; D perhaps matches TRBD1 (6 bases). This CDR3 region has 14 residues. Trimming removed 3 bases at V and 2 bases at J, with 10 bases between. Germline CDR1 and CDR2: GTSNPN and SVGIG (reference sequence). CDR3: CAWSLGGTNEKLFF. The CDR3 DNA reads TGTGCCTGGAGCTTAGGGGGGACTAATGAAAAACTGTTTTTT.

This clone was seen a single time. The chain recombines TRBV24-1 with TRBJ2-5; maybe TRBD2 (7 bases). The CDR3 length is 14 residues. V was clipped by 9 bases and J by 1 base, with 14 bases between them. Germline CDR1 is KGHDR and CDR2 is SFDVKD. The CDR3 DNA reads as TGTGCCACCTCCTTAGGGGGGGGCCAAGAGACCCAGTACTTC. Translated: CATSLGGGQETQYF.